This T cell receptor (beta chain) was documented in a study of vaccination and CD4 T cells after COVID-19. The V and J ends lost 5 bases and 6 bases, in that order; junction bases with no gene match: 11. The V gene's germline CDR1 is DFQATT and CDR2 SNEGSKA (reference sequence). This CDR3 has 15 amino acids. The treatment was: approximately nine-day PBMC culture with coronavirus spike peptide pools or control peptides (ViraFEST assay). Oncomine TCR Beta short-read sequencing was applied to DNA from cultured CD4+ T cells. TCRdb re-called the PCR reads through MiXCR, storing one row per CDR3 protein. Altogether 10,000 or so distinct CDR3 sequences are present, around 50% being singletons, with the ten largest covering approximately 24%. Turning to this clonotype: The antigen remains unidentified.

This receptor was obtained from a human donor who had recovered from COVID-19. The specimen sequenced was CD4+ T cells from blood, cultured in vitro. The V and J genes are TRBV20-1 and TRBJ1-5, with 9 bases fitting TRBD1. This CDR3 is CSASEGGQGGQPQHF. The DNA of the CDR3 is TGCAGTGCTTCAGAGGGGGGACAGGGCGGTCAGCCCCAGCATTTT.